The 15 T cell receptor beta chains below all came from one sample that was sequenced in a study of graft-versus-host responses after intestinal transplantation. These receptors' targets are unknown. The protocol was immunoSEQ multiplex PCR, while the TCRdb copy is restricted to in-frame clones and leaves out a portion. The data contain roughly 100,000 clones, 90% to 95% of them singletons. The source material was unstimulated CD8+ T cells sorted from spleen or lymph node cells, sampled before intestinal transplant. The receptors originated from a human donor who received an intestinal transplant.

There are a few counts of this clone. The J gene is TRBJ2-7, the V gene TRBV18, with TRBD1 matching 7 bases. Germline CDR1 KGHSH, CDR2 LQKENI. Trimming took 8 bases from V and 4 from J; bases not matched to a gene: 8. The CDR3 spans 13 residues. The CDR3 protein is CASQGERSYEQYF. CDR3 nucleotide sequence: TGTGCCAGCCAGGGGGAAAGATCGTACGAGCAGTACTTC.

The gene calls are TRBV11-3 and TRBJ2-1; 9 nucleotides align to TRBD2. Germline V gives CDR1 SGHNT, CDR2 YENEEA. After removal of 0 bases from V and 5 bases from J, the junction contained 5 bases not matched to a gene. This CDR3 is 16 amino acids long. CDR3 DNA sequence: TGTGCCAGCAGCTTAGAAACAGCGGGGGGTAACAATGAGCAGTTCTTC. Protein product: CASSLETAGGNNEQFF.

In DNA, the CDR3 is TGTGCCAGTAGTATAATCGGGACGGAGGACACTGAAGCTTTCTTT. As protein: CASSIIGTEDTEAFF. This rearrangement joins TRBV19 to TRBJ1-1, with D possibly matching TRBD1 (5 bases). The CDR3 spans 15 residues. With 2 bases removed from V and 3 bases from J, the gap between germline ends came to 13 bases. CDR1 and CDR2 from the germline V gene are LNHDA and SQIVND (reference sequence).

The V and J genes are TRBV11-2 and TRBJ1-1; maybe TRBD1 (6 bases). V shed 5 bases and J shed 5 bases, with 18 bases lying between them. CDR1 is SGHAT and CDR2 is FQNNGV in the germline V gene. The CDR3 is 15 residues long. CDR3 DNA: TGTGCCAGCAGCGGAGGCCGGGGGCCTGAGACTGAAGCTTTCTTT. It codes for CASSGGRGPETEAFF.

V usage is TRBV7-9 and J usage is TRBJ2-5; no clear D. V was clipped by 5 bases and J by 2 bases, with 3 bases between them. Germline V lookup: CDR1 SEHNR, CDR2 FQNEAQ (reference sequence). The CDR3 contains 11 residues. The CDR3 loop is CASSEQETQYF. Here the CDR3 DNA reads TGTGCCAGCAGCGAACAAGAGACCCAGTACTTC.

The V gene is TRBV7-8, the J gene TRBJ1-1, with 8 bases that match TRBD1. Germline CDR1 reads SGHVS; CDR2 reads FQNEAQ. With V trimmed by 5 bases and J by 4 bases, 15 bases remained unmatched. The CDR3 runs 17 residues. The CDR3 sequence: CASSPVGQGWETTEAFF. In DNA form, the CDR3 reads TGTGCCAGCAGCCCCGTAGGACAGGGCTGGGAGACCACTGAAGCTTTCTTT.

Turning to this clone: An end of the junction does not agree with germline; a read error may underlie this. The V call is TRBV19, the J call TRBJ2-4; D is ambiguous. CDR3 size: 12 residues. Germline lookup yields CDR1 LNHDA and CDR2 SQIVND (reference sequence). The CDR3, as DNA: TGTGCCAGTGGCCGGGCTCCCATCCCCACTATTTTC. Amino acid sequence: CASGRAPIPTIF.

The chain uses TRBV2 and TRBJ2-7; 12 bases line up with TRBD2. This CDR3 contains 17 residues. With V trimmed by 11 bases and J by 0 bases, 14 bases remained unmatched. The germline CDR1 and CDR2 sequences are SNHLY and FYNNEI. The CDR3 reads CASKTSGGPKSSYEQYF. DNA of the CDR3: TGTGCCTCCAAGACTAGCGGGGGACCCAAAAGCTCCTACGAGCAGTACTTC. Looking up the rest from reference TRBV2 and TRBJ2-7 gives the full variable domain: EPEVTQTPSHQVTQMGQEVILRCVPISNHLYFYWYRQILGQKVEFLVSFYNNEISEKSEIFDDQFSVERPDGSNFTLKIRSTKLEDSAMYFCASKTSGGPKSSYEQYFGPGTRLTVT.

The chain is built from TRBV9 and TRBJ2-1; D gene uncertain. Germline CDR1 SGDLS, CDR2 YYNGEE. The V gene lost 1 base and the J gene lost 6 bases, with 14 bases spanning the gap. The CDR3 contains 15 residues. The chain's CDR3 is CASSVSGRLSNEQFF. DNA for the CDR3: TGTGCCAGCAGCGTATCGGGCCGATTGTCCAATGAGCAGTTCTTC.

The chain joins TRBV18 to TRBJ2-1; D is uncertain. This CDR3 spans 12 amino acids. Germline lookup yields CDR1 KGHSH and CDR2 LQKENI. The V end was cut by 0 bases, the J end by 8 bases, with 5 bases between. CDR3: CASSPPGDEQFF. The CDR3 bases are TGTGCCAGCTCACCACCTGGGGATGAGCAGTTCTTC.

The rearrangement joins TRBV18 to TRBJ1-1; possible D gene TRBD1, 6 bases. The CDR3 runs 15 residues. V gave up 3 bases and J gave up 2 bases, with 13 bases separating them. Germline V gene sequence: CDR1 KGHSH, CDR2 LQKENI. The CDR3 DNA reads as TGTGCCAGCTCACCTGGGGGGGGGCCTAACACTGAAGCTTTCTTT. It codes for CASSPGGGPNTEAFF.

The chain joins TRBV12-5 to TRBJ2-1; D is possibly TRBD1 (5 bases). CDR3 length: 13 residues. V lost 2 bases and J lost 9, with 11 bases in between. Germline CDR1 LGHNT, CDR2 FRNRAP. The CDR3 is CASGLPRQTEQFF. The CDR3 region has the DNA TGTGCTAGTGGTTTGCCACGACAGACTGAGCAGTTCTTC.

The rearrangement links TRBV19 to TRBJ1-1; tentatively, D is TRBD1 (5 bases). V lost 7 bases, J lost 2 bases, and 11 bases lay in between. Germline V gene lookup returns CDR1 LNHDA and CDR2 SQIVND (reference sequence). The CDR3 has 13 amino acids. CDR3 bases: TGTGCCAGTAAACCTCAGGGTAACACTGAAGCTTTCTTT. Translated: CASKPQGNTEAFF.

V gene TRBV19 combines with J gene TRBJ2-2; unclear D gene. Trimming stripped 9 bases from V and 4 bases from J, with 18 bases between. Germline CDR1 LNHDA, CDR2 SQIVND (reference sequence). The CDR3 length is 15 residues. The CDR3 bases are TGTGCCAGCCTCACACCTCGTGATCCCACCGGGGAGCTGTTTTTT. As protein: CASLTPRDPTGELFF.

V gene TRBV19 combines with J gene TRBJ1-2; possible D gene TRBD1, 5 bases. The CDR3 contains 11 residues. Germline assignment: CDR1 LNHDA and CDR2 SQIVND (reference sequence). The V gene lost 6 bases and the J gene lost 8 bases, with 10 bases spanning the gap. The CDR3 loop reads CASSQGWGYTF. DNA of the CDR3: TGTGCCAGTAGCCAGGGATGGGGCTACACCTTC.